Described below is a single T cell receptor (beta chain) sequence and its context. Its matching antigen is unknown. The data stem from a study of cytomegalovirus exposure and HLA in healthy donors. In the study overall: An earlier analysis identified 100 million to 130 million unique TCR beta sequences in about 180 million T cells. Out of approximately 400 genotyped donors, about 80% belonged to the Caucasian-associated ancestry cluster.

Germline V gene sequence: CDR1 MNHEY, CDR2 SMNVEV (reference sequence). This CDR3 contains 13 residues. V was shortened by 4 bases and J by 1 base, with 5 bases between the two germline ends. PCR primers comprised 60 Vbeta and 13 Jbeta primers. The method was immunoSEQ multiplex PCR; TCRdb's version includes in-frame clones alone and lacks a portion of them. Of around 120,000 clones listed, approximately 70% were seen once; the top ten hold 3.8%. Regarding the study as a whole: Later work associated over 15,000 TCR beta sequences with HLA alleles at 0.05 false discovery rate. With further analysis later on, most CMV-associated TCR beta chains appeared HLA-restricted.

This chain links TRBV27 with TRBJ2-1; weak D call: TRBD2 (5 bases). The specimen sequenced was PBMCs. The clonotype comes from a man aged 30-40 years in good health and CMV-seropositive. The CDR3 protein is CASSSGSYNEQFF. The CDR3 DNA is TGTGCCAGCAGTTCGGGATCCTACAATGAGCAGTTCTTC.